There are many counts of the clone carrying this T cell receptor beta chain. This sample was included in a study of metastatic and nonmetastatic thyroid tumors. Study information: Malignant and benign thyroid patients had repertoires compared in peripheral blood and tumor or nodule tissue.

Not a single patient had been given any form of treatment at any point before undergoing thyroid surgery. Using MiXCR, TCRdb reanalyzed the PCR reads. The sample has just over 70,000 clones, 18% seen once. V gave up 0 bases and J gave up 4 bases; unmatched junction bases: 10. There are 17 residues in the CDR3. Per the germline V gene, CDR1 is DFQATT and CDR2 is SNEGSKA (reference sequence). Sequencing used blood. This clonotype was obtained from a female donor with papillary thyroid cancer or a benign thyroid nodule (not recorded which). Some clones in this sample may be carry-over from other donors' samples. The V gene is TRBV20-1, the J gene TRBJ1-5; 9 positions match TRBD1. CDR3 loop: CSARDEVGTGPNQPQHF. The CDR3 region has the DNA TGCAGTGCTAGAGATGAAGTAGGGACAGGGCCTAATCAGCCCCAGCATTTT.